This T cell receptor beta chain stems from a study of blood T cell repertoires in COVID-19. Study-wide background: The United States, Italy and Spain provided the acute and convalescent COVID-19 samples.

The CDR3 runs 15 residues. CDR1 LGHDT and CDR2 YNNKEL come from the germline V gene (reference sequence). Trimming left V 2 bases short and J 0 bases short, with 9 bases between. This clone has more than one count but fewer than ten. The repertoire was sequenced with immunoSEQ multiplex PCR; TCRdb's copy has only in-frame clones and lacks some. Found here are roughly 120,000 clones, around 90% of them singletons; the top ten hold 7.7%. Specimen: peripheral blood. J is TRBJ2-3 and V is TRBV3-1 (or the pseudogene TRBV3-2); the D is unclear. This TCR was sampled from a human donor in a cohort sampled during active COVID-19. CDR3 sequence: CASSQSLPSTDTQYF. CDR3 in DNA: TGTGCCAGCAGCCAAAGCCTGCCGAGCACAGATACGCAGTATTTT.